The 13 T cell receptor beta chains reported below all come from one sample, sequenced in a study of T cells in localized non-small cell lung cancer. Sequencing used immunoSEQ multiplex PCR; TCRdb keeps in-frame clones, though not all of them. Among approximately 7,200 clones listed, 87% were seen once. The starting material was peripheral blood, obtained before any cancer treatment. The receptors here all came from a male donor aged 60 or over with stage III lung adenocarcinoma.

The CDR3 DNA reads TGTGCCAGCAGTTATAAGGGACAGGGCTCCGGAGAGCAGTACTTC. Amino acids: CASSYKGQGSGEQYF. This chain links TRBV7-2 with TRBJ2-7; TRBD1 matches at 9 bases. The CDR3 contains 15 residues. Trimming at V came to 6 bases and at J to 7 bases, leaving 13 bases not matched to a gene. The V gene's germline CDR1 is SGHTA and CDR2 FQGNSA.

The gene calls are TRBV15 and TRBJ2-3; TRBD2 aligns across 10 bases. V gave up 0 bases and J gave up 2 bases; unmatched junction bases: 5. The CDR3 length is 17 residues. Looked up from germline, CDR1 is LNHNV and CDR2 is YYDKDF (reference sequence). The CDR3 bases are TGTGCCACCAGCAGAGATCGTAGCGGGGGGCCCACAGATACGCAGTATTTT. It specifies CATSRDRSGGPTDTQYF.

The CDR3 reads CASSLGQGGTDTQYF. In DNA form, the CDR3 reads TGTGCCAGCAGCTTGGGACAGGGGGGCACAGATACGCAGTATTTT. This chain joins TRBV5-6 and TRBJ2-3; 9 bases match TRBD1. Trimming took 0 bases from V and 1 from J; bases not matched to a gene: 0. CDR1 and CDR2 from the germline V gene are SGHDT and YYEEEE. This CDR3 has 15 residues.

The chain uses TRBV5-1 and TRBJ2-1, with 11 nucleotides matching TRBD1. The ends lost 3 bases at V and 5 bases at J; junction bases unmatched: 10. Germline V gene sequence: CDR1 SGHRS, CDR2 YFSETQ. The CDR3 covers 17 residues. The CDR3 is CASSWGQGVLKNNEQFF. In DNA form, the CDR3 reads TGCGCCAGCAGCTGGGGACAGGGGGTCTTAAAAAACAATGAGCAGTTCTTC.

The rearrangement links TRBV6-6 to TRBJ1-4, with D uncertain. V was cut by 4 bases and J by 4 bases, with 13 bases left in between. The CDR3 has 15 residues. Germline V gene sequence: CDR1 MNHNY, CDR2 SVGAGI (reference sequence). CDR3 coding DNA: TGTGCCAGCAGTTTCGGGTCGCTCAGTAATGAAAAACTGTTTTTT. Amino acids: CASSFGSLSNEKLFF.

The rearrangement links TRBV7-6 to TRBJ2-7; TRBD1 matches at 11 bases. J gave up 0 bases and V 3 bases, and 1 base lay outside the gene matches. The CDR3 totals 15 residues. The V gene's germline CDR1 is SGHVS and CDR2 FNYEAQ. DNA for the CDR3: TGTGCCAGCAGCTTTGGGACAGGGGGCTCCTACGAGCAGTACTTC. As protein: CASSFGTGGSYEQYF.

This chain joins TRBV9 and TRBJ1-2; D gene unclear. Trimming shortened V by 3 bases and J by 5 bases, and 5 bases separated the two germline ends. The germline CDR1 and CDR2 sequences are SGDLS and YYNGEE. The CDR3 sequence is 11 residues long. The CDR3 nucleotides read TGTGCCAGCAGCGCGTATTATGGCTACACCTTC. Protein: CASSAYYGYTF. Full variable domain (remainder filled in from reference TRBV9 and TRBJ1-2): DSGVTQTPKHLITATGQRVTLRCSPRSGDLSVYWYQQSLDQGLQFLIQYYNGEERAKGNILERFSAQQFPDLHSELNLSSLELGDSALYFCASSAYYGYTFGSGTRLTVV.

The genes are TRBV4-3 and TRBJ2-2; D is undetermined. The germline gives CDR1 LGHNA, CDR2 YSLEER. V was cut by 0 bases and J by 0 bases, with 8 bases left in between. The CDR3 loop spans 16 amino acids. CDR3 region: CASSQELHANTGELFF. CDR3 DNA sequence: TGCGCCAGCAGCCAAGAATTGCACGCGAACACCGGGGAGCTGTTTTTT.

The chain recombines TRBV29-1 with TRBJ1-2; D might be TRBD1 (5 bases). The CDR3 is made up of 12 amino acids. Trimming pared 5 bases from V and 5 bases from J, leaving 12 bases between. CDR1 and CDR2 (germline): SQVTM, ANQGSEA. Here the CDR3 reads CSVRDSPYGYTF. CDR3 nucleotide sequence: TGCAGCGTTAGGGACTCCCCTTATGGCTACACCTTC.

The chain couples TRBV14 to TRBJ1-1; TRBD1 might be the D (5 bases). Deletions cut 2 bases from V and 1 base from J, with 14 bases between. The CDR3 spans 16 residues. CDR1 is SGHDN and CDR2 is FVKESK in the germline V gene. As DNA, the CDR3 is TGTGCCAGCAGCCAACGTGGAGGGGTGAAGAACACTGAAGCTTTCTTT. Translation: CASSQRGGVKNTEAFF.

The V call is TRBV30, the J call TRBJ1-2; the match to TRBD1 covers 8 bases. Germline CDR1 GTSNPN, CDR2 SVGIG (reference sequence). The junction had 3 bases not matched to a gene; V was cut back by 5 bases and J by 7 bases. The CDR3 consists of 11 residues. The CDR3 loop reads CAWEQGGGYTF. The CDR3 DNA reads TGTGCCTGGGAACAGGGGGGTGGCTACACCTTC.

This chain connects TRBV29-1 to TRBJ2-3, with D possibly being TRBD1 (6 bases). Germline V CDR1 and CDR2: SQVTM, ANQGSEA. V gave up 7 bases and J gave up 5 bases, with 22 bases separating them. The CDR3 length is 15 residues. The DNA for the CDR3 is TGCAGCGGCCTCCGCGACAGGCCCTCCCAAGATACGCAGTATTTT. Its translation: CSGLRDRPSQDTQYF.

The chain is built from TRBV29-1 and TRBJ1-1; the D is unclear. Germline V gene lookup returns CDR1 SQVTM and CDR2 ANQGSEA. Trimming stripped 5 bases from V and 0 bases from J, with 13 bases between. The CDR3 is made up of 14 amino acids. The DNA of the CDR3 is TGCAGCGTTCTTACACTGGCCATGAACACTGAAGCTTTCTTT. Translated, it gives CSVLTLAMNTEAFF. The whole variable domain, remainder taken from reference TRBV29-1 and TRBJ1-1, is SAVISQKPSRDICQRGTSLTIQCQVDSQVTMMFWYRQQPGQSLTLIATANQGSEATYESGFVIDKFPISRPNLTFSTLTVSNMSPEDSSIYLCSVLTLAMNTEAFFGQGTRLTVV.